This is a list of T cell receptor beta chains from one sample in a study of CD8+ T cells in alopecia areata. The data were produced by immunoSEQ multiplex PCR, yet TCRdb's version contains in-frame clones alone and is incomplete. The profile covers 9,500 to 15,000 clones, with about 53% appearing a single time and about 14% taken by the ten largest. The sequencing sample was made of skin. Source of these receptors: a human donor with alopecia areata. Both conserved end residues are part of each CDR3. Some rows have no size entry. The others give once, few or many, or a class for an expanded clone.

j_gene: TRBJ2-3; v_gene: TRBV4-2; abundance: NA; CDR3aa: CASSHLGHTADTDTQYF
j_gene: TRBJ1-2; v_gene: TRBV7-8; abundance: NA; CDR3aa: CASSLDGGRRGYTF
j_gene: TRBJ1-1; v_gene: TRBV6-5; abundance: few; CDR3aa: CASSYRGYTEAFF
j_gene: TRBJ2-7; v_gene: TRBV6-6; abundance: NA; CDR3aa: CASSLNRDNEQYF
j_gene: TRBJ2-7; v_gene: TRBV27; abundance: NA; CDR3aa: CASSLSVNYEQYF
j_gene: TRBJ2-5; v_gene: TRBV5-4; abundance: NA; CDR3aa: CASSLTLETQYF
j_gene: TRBJ2-5; v_gene: TRBV7-9; abundance: NA; CDR3aa: CASSLGGDSGTQYF
j_gene: TRBJ2-5; v_gene: TRBV29-1; abundance: few; CDR3aa: CSVESGPGETQYF
j_gene: TRBJ2-3; v_gene: TRBV7-9; abundance: NA; CDR3aa: CASSLGSALLTDTQYF
j_gene: TRBJ1-2; v_gene: TRBV28; abundance: few; CDR3aa: CASSINYGYTF
j_gene: TRBJ2-1; v_gene: TRBV18; abundance: NA; CDR3aa: CASSPAGGVNNEQFF
j_gene: TRBJ2-5; v_gene: TRBV4-2; abundance: once; CDR3aa: CASSQVSSGGRETQYF
j_gene: TRBJ2-3; v_gene: TRBV28; abundance: NA; CDR3aa: CASAGDTDTQYF
j_gene: TRBJ2-2; v_gene: TRBV5-1; abundance: NA; CDR3aa: CASSSDRLAGELFF
j_gene: TRBJ1-5; v_gene: TRBV11-2; abundance: NA; CDR3aa: CASSLSDNQPQHF
j_gene: TRBJ2-2; v_gene: TRBV30; abundance: few; CDR3aa: CAWNFLAGTGELFF
j_gene: TRBJ2-5; v_gene: TRBV5-1; abundance: NA; CDR3aa: CASSLLPGLDTGLETQYF
j_gene: TRBJ1-1; v_gene: TRBV7-9; abundance: NA; CDR3aa: CASSIGLGANTEAFF